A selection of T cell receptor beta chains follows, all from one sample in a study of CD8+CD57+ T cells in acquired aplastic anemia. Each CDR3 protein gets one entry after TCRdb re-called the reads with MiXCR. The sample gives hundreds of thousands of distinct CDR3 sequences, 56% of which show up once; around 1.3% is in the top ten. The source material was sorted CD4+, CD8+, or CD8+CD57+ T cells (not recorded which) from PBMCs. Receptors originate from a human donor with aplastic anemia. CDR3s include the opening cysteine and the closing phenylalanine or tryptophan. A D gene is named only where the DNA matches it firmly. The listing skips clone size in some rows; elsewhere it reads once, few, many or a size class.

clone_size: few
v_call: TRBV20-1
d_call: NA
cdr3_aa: CSASGGAYGYTF

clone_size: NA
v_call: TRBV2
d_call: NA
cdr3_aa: CASSEATGTDTQYF

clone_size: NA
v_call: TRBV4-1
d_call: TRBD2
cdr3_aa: CASSQPGGGTGELSW

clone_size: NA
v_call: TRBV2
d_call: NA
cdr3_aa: CASSKNTLNTEAFF

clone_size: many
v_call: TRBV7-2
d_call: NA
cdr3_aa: CASSRGYPGPQYF

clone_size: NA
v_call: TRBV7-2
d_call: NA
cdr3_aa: CASSQGSGVPGELFF

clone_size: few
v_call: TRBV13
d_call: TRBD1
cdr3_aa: CATGGTGGYGYTF

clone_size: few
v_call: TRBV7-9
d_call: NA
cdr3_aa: CASSLAGGNEQYF

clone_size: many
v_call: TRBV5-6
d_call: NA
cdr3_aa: CASSIGPGANVLTF

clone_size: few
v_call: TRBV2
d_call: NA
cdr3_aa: CASRRDVETQYF

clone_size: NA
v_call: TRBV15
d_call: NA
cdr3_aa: CATSLSRLGLLREQFF

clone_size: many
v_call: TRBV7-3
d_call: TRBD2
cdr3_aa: CASSLTSGRAYNEQFF

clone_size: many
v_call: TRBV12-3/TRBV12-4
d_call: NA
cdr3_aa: CASSLRAPAGNTIYF

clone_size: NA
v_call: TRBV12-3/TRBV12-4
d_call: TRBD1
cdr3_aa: CASSLAQGDNQPQHF

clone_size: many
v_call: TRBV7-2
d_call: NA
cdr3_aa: CASRRDRQNEKLFF

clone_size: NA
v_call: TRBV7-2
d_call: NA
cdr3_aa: CASSPDLDPVILHF

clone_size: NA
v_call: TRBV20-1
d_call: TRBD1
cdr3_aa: CSAPLPDRENEQFF

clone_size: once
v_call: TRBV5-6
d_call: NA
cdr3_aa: CASSTRRTSGNTIYF

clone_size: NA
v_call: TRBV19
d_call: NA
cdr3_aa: CASSISADHTEAFF

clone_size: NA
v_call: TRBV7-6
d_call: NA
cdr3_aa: CASSPALAGGQETQYF

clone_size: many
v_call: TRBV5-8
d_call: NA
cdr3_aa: CASSLDSTWGVEAFF

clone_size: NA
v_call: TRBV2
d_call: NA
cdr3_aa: CASGEHQYQETQYF

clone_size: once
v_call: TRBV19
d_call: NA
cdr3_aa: CASSLRGGRCHF

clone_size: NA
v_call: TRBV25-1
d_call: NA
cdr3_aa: CASSPRTAPYEQYF

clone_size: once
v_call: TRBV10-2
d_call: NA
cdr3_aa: CASSFGGDIGSEQYF

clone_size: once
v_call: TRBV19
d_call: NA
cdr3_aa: CASSPGSRGNYGYTF

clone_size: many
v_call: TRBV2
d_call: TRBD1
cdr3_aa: CASTRSTAAPGGQYF

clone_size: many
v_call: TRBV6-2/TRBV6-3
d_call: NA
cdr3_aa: CASRAGPPRGTQYF

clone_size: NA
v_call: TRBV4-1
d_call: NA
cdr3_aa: CASSQGQGLTEAFF